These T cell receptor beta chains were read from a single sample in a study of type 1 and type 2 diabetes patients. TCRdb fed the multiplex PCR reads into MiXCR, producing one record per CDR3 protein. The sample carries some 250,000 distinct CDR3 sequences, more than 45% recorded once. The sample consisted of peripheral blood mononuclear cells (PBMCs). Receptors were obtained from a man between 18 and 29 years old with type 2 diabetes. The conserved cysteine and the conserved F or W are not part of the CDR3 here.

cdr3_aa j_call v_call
ATSTTWGSGRGTEAF TRBJ1-1 TRBV15
ASSPGRGGGETQY TRBJ2-5 TRBV7-3
ASSESTGDDSPLH TRBJ1-6 TRBV10-1
SATGLAGGLVYNEQF . TRBV20-1
ASSLLAGVYNEQF TRBJ2-1 TRBV6-6
ASSQDIGSSYNEQF TRBJ2-1 TRBV3-1
ASGDRRNTQY TRBJ2-3 TRBV6-5
SARTSEDYEQY TRBJ2-7 TRBV20-1
ASKGQGWNTEAF TRBJ1-1 TRBV12-3/TRBV12-4
ASSIRGDGANVLT TRBJ2-6 TRBV19
ASSLDNNEQF TRBJ2-1 TRBV11-3
ASSPRVPNTGELF TRBJ2-2 TRBV18
ASSLRQGVDGYT TRBJ1-2 TRBV27
AWSVHGVLGRSYSNTGELF TRBJ2-2 TRBV30
ASSRAVKGVTEKLF TRBJ1-4 TRBV19
ASSIGSEQQY TRBJ2-7 TRBV19
ASGGWTGGSYNEQF TRBJ2-1 TRBV7-6
ASSQDQGTGGNWYEQY TRBJ2-7 TRBV4-3
ASSSSGVVNTQY TRBJ2-3 TRBV11-1
ASSQVPRTDEKLF TRBJ1-4 TRBV4-1
ASDRGLVNEQF TRBJ2-1 TRBV5-8
ATSDLTGHTEAF TRBJ1-1 TRBV27